This T cell receptor beta chain is drawn from a study of T cells in localized non-small cell lung cancer. The CDR3 sequence is 14 residues long. From germline, CDR1 is SGHAT and CDR2 FQNNGV. V shed 5 bases and J shed 3 bases, with 14 bases lying between them. Assay used: immunoSEQ multiplex PCR; TCRdb lists only in-frame clones, some missing. The table lists approximately 54,000 clones, 75% to 90% of them singletons. The receptor was derived from a woman between 35 and 75 years old with stage I lung adenocarcinoma. The J gene is TRBJ2-7, the V gene TRBV11-2; D gene ambiguous. The sample here was peripheral blood, taken before any cancer treatment. The CDR3 coding sequence is TGTGCCAGCAGCCCTATGAGGTCGGGCTACGAGCAGTACTTC. It encodes CASSPMRSGYEQYF.